This is a list of T cell receptor beta chains from one sample in a study of T cells expressing NK-cell markers. TCRdb reanalyzed the 5' RACE reads, giving one entry per CDR3 protein sequence and no DNA. The sample table includes about 160,000 distinct CDR3 sequences. The sequencing input was blood T cells: a sorted CD56 or NKG2C T cell subset, CD4+ or CD8+ T cells, or bulk PBMC T cells (not recorded which). These receptors were taken from a man aged 18 to 69 in good health. Each CDR3 is given with its conserved first and last residue.

j_gene: TRBJ2-7; v_gene: TRBV5-4; CDR3aa: CASSPTQTAYEQYF
j_gene: TRBJ1-1; v_gene: TRBV28; CDR3aa: CASSSKLGGPEAFF
j_gene: TRBJ1-2; v_gene: TRBV9; CDR3aa: CASSSRDRYYGYTF
j_gene: TRBJ1-1; v_gene: TRBV9; CDR3aa: CASSRQAGPMNTEAFF
j_gene: TRBJ2-1; v_gene: TRBV9; CDR3aa: CASSQGLAGSNEQFF
j_gene: TRBJ2-3; v_gene: TRBV6-1; CDR3aa: CASMGQGGADTQYF
j_gene: TRBJ2-1; v_gene: TRBV14; CDR3aa: CASSYFPGLAGGPNYNEQFF
j_gene: TRBJ2-7; v_gene: TRBV10-3; CDR3aa: CAITDNGGRDGAYEQYF
j_gene: TRBJ1-2; v_gene: TRBV9; CDR3aa: CASSVGQRRGYTF
j_gene: TRBJ1-6; v_gene: TRBV5-6; CDR3aa: CASSLRRSPLHF
j_gene: TRBJ1-6; v_gene: TRBV19; CDR3aa: CASSVPGQVDSPLHF
j_gene: TRBJ2-7; v_gene: TRBV2; CDR3aa: CASSEQIGTPALEQYF
j_gene: TRBJ2-7; v_gene: TRBV18; CDR3aa: CASSHRDRPYEQYF
j_gene: TRBJ1-1; v_gene: TRBV6-5; CDR3aa: CASSSLSNTEAFF
j_gene: TRBJ2-6; v_gene: TRBV5-6; CDR3aa: CASTWGQGVGGANVLTF
j_gene: TRBJ1-5; v_gene: TRBV28; CDR3aa: CASSFTGGTGQPQHF
j_gene: TRBJ1-6; v_gene: TRBV7-2; CDR3aa: CASSSRWTGANSPLHF
j_gene: TRBJ2-7; v_gene: TRBV6-1; CDR3aa: CASSEQQGSSYEQYF
j_gene: TRBJ1-1; v_gene: TRBV30; CDR3aa: CAWRDRVSTEAFF
j_gene: TRBJ1-4; v_gene: TRBV5-6; CDR3aa: CASSSGQENEKLFF
j_gene: TRBJ2-1; v_gene: TRBV19; CDR3aa: CASSQGLSSYNEQFF
j_gene: TRBJ2-3; v_gene: TRBV27; CDR3aa: CASQGPGGRGYAWDTQYF
j_gene: TRBJ2-7; v_gene: TRBV11-2; CDR3aa: CASSLNTGGWESYEQYF
j_gene: TRBJ2-7; v_gene: TRBV6-5; CDR3aa: CASSYATGTEQYF
j_gene: TRBJ1-2; v_gene: TRBV2; CDR3aa: CASSERLDRGPDNYGYTF
j_gene: TRBJ2-5; v_gene: TRBV27; CDR3aa: CASTQGLGSTQYF
j_gene: TRBJ1-5; v_gene: TRBV19; CDR3aa: CASSITGSGQPQHF
j_gene: TRBJ2-1; v_gene: TRBV20-1; CDR3aa: CSATGTGFSYNEQFF
j_gene: TRBJ2-7; v_gene: TRBV9; CDR3aa: CASSVVPGDYEQYF
j_gene: TRBJ2-1; v_gene: TRBV20-1; CDR3aa: CSASDRVDYNEQFF
j_gene: TRBJ2-1; v_gene: TRBV29-1; CDR3aa: CSVESGRDYNEQFF
j_gene: TRBJ2-1; v_gene: TRBV2; CDR3aa: CASSEKGLAGYLSNEQFF
j_gene: TRBJ2-1; v_gene: TRBV5-1; CDR3aa: CASSSPGDSNEQFF
j_gene: TRBJ1-2; v_gene: TRBV6-6; CDR3aa: CATSWPGGEGYTF
j_gene: TRBJ2-5; v_gene: TRBV20-1; CDR3aa: CSVEPIPDETQYF
j_gene: TRBJ1-2; v_gene: TRBV27; CDR3aa: CASSPFTPNYGYTF
j_gene: TRBJ1-5; v_gene: TRBV20-1; CDR3aa: CSARDREAGSNQPQHF
j_gene: TRBJ2-7; v_gene: TRBV3-1; CDR3aa: CASSQVQPGLYSYEQYF
j_gene: TRBJ1-1; v_gene: TRBV20-1; CDR3aa: CSARDRTGPNPVNTEAFF
j_gene: TRBJ2-1; v_gene: TRBV3-1; CDR3aa: CASSPTGGFNNEQFF